Shown below are 5 T cell receptor beta chains from a single sample sequenced in a study of human T cells and chemical hapten exposure. Each CDR3 protein gets one entry after TCRdb re-called the RACE reads with MiXCR. This sample has fewer than 50,000 distinct CDR3 sequences, with more than 9% found just once. The time point denotes: patch test 3, about 24 weeks after DPC sensitization. Documented treatment: therapeutic diphenylcyclopropenone sensitization with weekly scalp DPC. The authors extracted total RNA from unfractionated whole blood. Here the sequenced sample was whole blood, taken in connection with sensitization to the hapten diphenylcyclopropenone (DPC). The receptor set was obtained from a man aged 50-60 years with alopecia areata. Some clones in this sample may be carry-over from other donors' samples.

The chain links TRBV2 to TRBJ1-5; D gene ambiguous. With 4 bases removed from V and 1 base from J, the gap between germline ends came to 5 bases. CDR1 is SNHLY and CDR2 is FYNNEI in the germline V gene. The CDR3 contains 13 residues. Written as DNA, the CDR3 is TGTGCCAGCAGTGTTTGGAGCAATCAGCCCCAGCATTTT. Its protein product is CASSVWSNQPQHF.

In its sample, this clonotype was seen many times. The chain couples TRBV5-1 to TRBJ2-1; 11 bases are a match to TRBD1. The CDR3 is 16 amino acids. The V and J ends lost 4 bases and 6 bases, in that order; junction bases with no gene match: 9. The germline gives CDR1 SGHRS, CDR2 YFSETQ. In DNA form, the CDR3 reads TGCGCCAGCAGCCCGGGAGGACAGGGGGCTGGCAATGAGCAGTTCTTC. This sequence encodes CASSPGGQGAGNEQFF.

This clonotype was counted between two and nine times. The chain has TRBV5-1 and TRBJ2-7; D unclear. This CDR3 contains 12 residues. Germline values: CDR1 SGHRS, CDR2 YFSETQ. V was trimmed by 4 bases and J by 10 bases, leaving 15 bases between them. The chain's CDR3 is CASSTRLGGQYF. The CDR3 region has the DNA TGCGCCAGCAGCACCAGACTCGGTGGTCAGTACTTC.

This clonotype was seen ten or more times. V is TRBV28 and J is TRBJ1-1; TRBD1 matches 12 bases. Trimming at V came to 7 bases and at J to 4 bases, leaving 4 bases not matched to a gene. The CDR3 runs to 14 residues. The germline gives CDR1 MDHEN, CDR2 SYDVKM. CDR3 protein: CASTPGQGATEAFF. The CDR3 DNA reads TGTGCCAGCACGCCGGGACAGGGGGCCACTGAAGCTTTCTTT.

This clonotype has a count of ten or more. The gene calls are TRBV28 and TRBJ2-7, with unresolved D. Germline V CDR1 and CDR2: MDHEN, SYDVKM. CDR3 size: 14 residues. Between the trimmed V and J ends, which lost 3 bases and 0 bases, there was a span of 9 bases. DNA of the CDR3: TGTGCCAGCAGTTTTGAGGATCGCTCCTACGAGCAGTACTTC. Its protein is CASSFEDRSYEQYF.